This T cell receptor (beta chain) was documented in a study of tumor and adjacent non-tumor tissue in lung cancer (dated by TCRdb to the late 2010s). Turning to the overall study: By cancer type, the cohort comprised around 11 adenocarcinoma patients, 2 squamous cell carcinoma patients and 1 small cell lung cancer patient. Sequencing produced 100 million to 150 million productive TCRbeta reads in total, an average of approximately 4 million reads per sample. The study compared bulk TCRbeta repertoires between lung tumor tissue and matched distant non-tumor lung tissue from more than twelve lung cancer patients. A few dozen paired specimens, one tumor and one normal lung sample per patient, were profiled by TCRbeta CDR3 sequencing. The roughly 15 enrolled patients, of whom some ten were men and 5 were women, were aged about 30 to 80 years and were diagnosed with TNM stage I to III disease. The research as a whole found: The cohort had only about 16 patients, and the authors noted that larger samples and more detailed clinical data are needed. The methods do not name the sequencing platform or mention unique molecular identifiers. A significantly larger cumulative share of the repertoire was made up by the top 100 clones in normal lung than in tumor tissue. Tumor tissue showed significantly higher TCR diversity (inverse Simpson) than normal lung tissue, at 431.37 vs 166.20 (P = 0.0075, Mann-Whitney U test). Peripheral blood was not sequenced, so blood TCRbeta repertoires were not examined in the lung cancer patients of the study. TCR diversity was significantly higher in younger patients, and greater tumor TCR diversity was associated with shorter overall survival and shorter disease-free survival.

The library was built by means of multiplex PCR. Sequencing relied on an Illumina HiSeq 2500. Following protocols modified from ARM-PCR, the researchers constructed TCRbeta libraries through three rounds of nested PCR with primers (Table S4). Before sequencing, PCR products in the 200-500 bp range were cut out of the gel and cleaned up using the QIAquick gel extraction kit. Per the original workflow: Trimmomatic was used to clean the reads, FLASH was used to merge the reads into complete CDR3 sequences, and MiTCR was used to assign the reads to V(D)J germline segments. Clonal diversity was calculated as the inverse Simpson's index using VDJtools. In-frame sequences without a premature stop codon were defined as productive reads. Clones were called with MiXCR by TCRdb after fastp trimmed the public reads at Q25, and only in-frame beta chains were retained. Rows are unified per CDR3 protein, each entry keeping the most common DNA and genes. TCRdb, not the original authors, processed these V and J calls. This sample comprises fewer than 120,000 distinct CDR3 sequences, approximately 84% of them detected only once. In total, the top ten clones hold 20% to 25% of the sample.

From the cysteine up to the phenylalanine, the CDR3 has a length of 17 residues. Only the CDR3 portion is preserved as DNA: 51 bases, with reading frame beginning at the first base. The germline V gene encodes CDR1 SGHNT and CDR2 YENEEA. As concerns this clonotype: Its antigen is still unknown. The junction does not match germline at one end; this may be a read error.

RNA was extracted from bulk unsorted tissue and checked for quality with a NanoDrop ND-1000 and an Agilent 2100. Donors were newly diagnosed lung cancer patients admitted for thoracic surgery in China between August and November 2014, without prior chemotherapy. Patients who had received previous radiotherapy or chemotherapy, or who had another concurrent cancer, were excluded from the study. Surgical tissue pieces of roughly 1-2 cm3 were preserved in RNAlater solution and stored at -80 °C until use. The chain is made from TRBV11-3 and TRBJ2-1; 11 bases in the junction line up with TRBD2. The TCR was taken from an older man with non-small cell lung cancer. The material sequenced was lung tumor tissue. CDR3 loop: CASSLLGTSGCYNEQFF. The DNA sequence reads TGTGCGAGCAGCCTCCTAGGGACTAGCGGATGCTACAATGAGCAGTTCTTC.